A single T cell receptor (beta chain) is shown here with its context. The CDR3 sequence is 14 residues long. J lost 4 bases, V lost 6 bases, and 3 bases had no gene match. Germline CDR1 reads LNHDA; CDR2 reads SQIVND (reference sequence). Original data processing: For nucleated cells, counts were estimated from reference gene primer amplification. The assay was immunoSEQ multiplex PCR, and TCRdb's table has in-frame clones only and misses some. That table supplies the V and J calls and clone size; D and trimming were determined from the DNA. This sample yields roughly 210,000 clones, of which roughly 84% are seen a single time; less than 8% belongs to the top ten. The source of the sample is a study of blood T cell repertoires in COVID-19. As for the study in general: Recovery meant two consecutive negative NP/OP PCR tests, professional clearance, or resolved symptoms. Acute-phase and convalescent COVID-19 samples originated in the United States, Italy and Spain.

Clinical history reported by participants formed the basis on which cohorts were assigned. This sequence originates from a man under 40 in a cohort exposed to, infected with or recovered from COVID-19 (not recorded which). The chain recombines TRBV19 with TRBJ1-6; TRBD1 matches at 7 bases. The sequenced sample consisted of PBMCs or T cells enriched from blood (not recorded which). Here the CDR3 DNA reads TGTGCCAGTAGCCGGGACAGTTATAATTCACCCCTCCACTTT. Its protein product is CASSRDSYNSPLHF.